This passage covers 10 T cell receptor beta chains from one sample sequenced in a study of human T cells and chemical hapten exposure. Unfractionated whole blood served as the source for total RNA extraction. TCRdb independently ran MiXCR on the 5' RACE reads; one entry per CDR3 protein. The data show about 110,000 distinct CDR3 sequences, 19% seen once. The receptors here all came from a human donor in good health.

The rearrangement uses TRBV5-1 and TRBJ1-5; D remains unclear. Germline V CDR1 and CDR2: SGHRS, YFSETQ. Trimming took 0 bases from V and 1 from J, leaving 8 bases between them. This CDR3 contains 15 residues. CDR3 sequence: CASSLEASSNQPQHF. The CDR3 DNA is TGCGCCAGCAGCTTGGAGGCGTCCAGCAATCAGCCCCAGCATTTT.

CDR3 residues: CASSRAGVTTDTQYF. The DNA for the CDR3 is TGTGCCAGCAGTCGAGCGGGAGTAACCACAGATACGCAGTATTTT. The chain links TRBV6-5 to TRBJ2-3; 8 bases align to TRBD2. Germline CDR1 is MNHEY and CDR2 is SVGAGI. V was clipped by 5 bases and J by 2 bases; unmatched bases: 6. CDR3 size: 15 residues.

This rearrangement joins TRBV4-2 to TRBJ2-7; 8 nucleotides agree with TRBD1. Germline trimming cut 1 base from V and 5 bases from J; bases unmatched to any gene: 7. The V gene's germline CDR1 is LGHNA and CDR2 YNFKEQ. The CDR3 extends over 15 amino acids. The CDR3 nucleotides read TGTGCCAGCAGCCAAGGAGGACAGGGAGTCGACGAGCAGTACTTC. Its translation: CASSQGGQGVDEQYF.

This sequence joins TRBV3-1 and TRBJ2-1; the match to TRBD2 covers 7 bases. Per germline, CDR1 LGHDT and CDR2 YNNKEL (reference sequence). This CDR3 has 17 amino acids. After removal of 0 bases from V and 2 bases from J, the junction contained 7 bases not matched to a gene. For the CDR3, the DNA is TGTGCCAGCAGCCAAGATTGGGGGGAGGGCCCCTACAATGAGCAGTTCTTC. It codes for CASSQDWGEGPYNEQFF.

This clonotype was seen more than once but under ten times. CDR3 DNA sequence: TGTGCCAGCAGTTTGGTGTCGGGAAGGACCACTGAAGCTTTCTTT. Translated: CASSLVSGRTTEAFF. This chain connects TRBV28 to TRBJ1-1, with D hard to call. Between the trimmed V and J ends, which lost 3 bases and 4 bases, there was a span of 15 bases. Per the germline V gene, CDR1 is MDHEN and CDR2 is SYDVKM. The CDR3 sequence is 15 residues long.

This clonotype showed up just once. The chain employs TRBV7-6 and TRBJ2-2; D possibly corresponds to TRBD2 (5 bases). CDR1 is SGHVS, CDR2 FNYEAQ, per germline. Between the trimmed V and J ends, which lost 5 bases and 5 bases, there was a span of 12 bases. The length of the CDR3 is 14 residues. For the CDR3, the DNA is TGTGCCAGCAGCGCCAGCGGTGGTACCGGGGAGCTGTTTTTT. It yields the protein CASSASGGTGELFF.

In its sample, this clonotype was seen a few times. This rearrangement joins TRBV28 to TRBJ2-1, with D maybe TRBD2 (6 bases). The CDR3 spans 15 residues. In germline, CDR1 is MDHEN, CDR2 SYDVKM. V lost 5 bases to trimming and J lost 6 bases, with 17 bases between them. The CDR3 DNA reads TGTGCCAGCAGTCCCCTAACGGGAGTGGGCAATGAGCAGTTCTTC. Translated, it gives CASSPLTGVGNEQFF.

This clonotype was seen more than once but under ten times. The chain carries TRBV18 and TRBJ2-7; 10 nucleotides match TRBD2. The germline gives CDR1 KGHSH, CDR2 LQKENI. J gave up 3 bases and V 0 bases, and 14 bases lay outside the gene matches. There are 19 residues in the CDR3. The CDR3 reads CASSPPVAASGSQLYEQYF. The CDR3 coding sequence is TGTGCCAGCTCACCACCGGTCGCGGCTAGCGGGAGCCAACTCTACGAGCAGTACTTC.

This clonotype was picked up a small number of times. V and J are TRBV12-3 or TRBV12-4 and TRBJ2-2; no definite D call. V was trimmed by 6 bases and J by 7 bases, leaving 9 bases between them. This CDR3 is built from 12 residues. The chain's CDR3 is CASSRGGGELFF. The CDR3 nucleotides read TGTGCCAGCAGCCGTGGCGGCGGGGAGCTGTTTTTT.

This chain joins TRBV6-5 and TRBJ1-6; D is unresolved. V gave up 3 bases and J gave up 1 base, with 7 bases separating them. The CDR3 covers 15 residues. In germline, CDR1 is MNHEY, CDR2 SVGAGI. The CDR3 sequence: CASSYGRSYNSPLHF. CDR3 coding DNA: TGTGCCAGCAGTTATGGTAGATCCTATAATTCACCCCTCCACTTT.